This T cell receptor beta chain was identified during a study of regulatory T cells in long-lasting Graves disease. Study summary: Graves' patients with a new diagnosis had received antithyroid drugs under 3 months.

With iRepertoire HTBI primers and Arm-PCR of CDR3 regions, TCR beta libraries were built. Using its own MiXCR run on the multiplex PCR reads, TCRdb lists one record per CDR3 protein. The table includes 530,000 or so distinct CDR3 sequences, about 13% detected once. Time point here: newly diagnosed GD, antithyroid drugs for less than 3 months. The TCR library used RNA extracted from PBMCs. The study's findings and limits: The work looked only at peripheral blood and did not look at thyroid tissue. Favoring TRBV28, TRBJ1-2 and TRBJ2-5 was a feature seen in persistent disease.

The table lists this clonotype with a few counts. As yet, its antigen is unknown. Looked up from germline, CDR1 is MDHEN and CDR2 is SYDVKM. Trimming cost V 4 bases and J 3 bases, with 20 bases left between them. The CDR3 covers 17 residues. In addition, the sample was reused for a study of T cells in Graves' hyperthyroidism and ophthalmopathy.

This receptor was obtained from a man younger than 45 with Graves disease. The chain is built from TRBV28 and TRBJ2-3, with D possibly TRBD2 on 5 matching bases. Sample: peripheral blood mononuclear cells (PBMCs), taken at new diagnosis, from a patient treated with antithyroid drugs. CDR3 in DNA: TGTGCCAGCAGTTCTAGGACTGGCCGGGGTTGGACAGATACGCAGTATTTT. It encodes CASSSRTGRGWTDTQYF.